The 27 T cell receptor beta chains below were found in one sample sequenced in a study of shared clonotypes between healthy human individuals. Clones were read by immunoSEQ multiplex PCR, and TCRdb kept only the in-frame ones, dropping some. The sample lists around 610,000 clones, 95% to 97% seen once, with around 0.1% in the top ten. Positively selected for CCR7, the CD45RO-negative cells used as naive CD8 cells excluded terminally differentiated effector memory CD45RA+ cells. Sequencing was done on a sample of naive CD8+ T cells sorted from blood. Source of these receptors: a woman in her twenties or thirties in good health.

The rearrangement links TRBV5-1 to TRBJ2-3, with TRBD2 matching over 8 bases. The germline V gene encodes CDR1 SGHRS and CDR2 YFSETQ. The CDR3 has 15 residues. Trimming at V came to 4 bases and at J to 5 bases, leaving 9 bases not matched to a gene. The CDR3 nucleotides read TGCGCCAGCAGCCCCTGGGGGACTAGTGTAGATACGCAGTATTTT. Translation gives CASSPWGTSVDTQYF.

The CDR3 DNA reads TGCAGCGTTGAAGGAGGACGGACAGGGCCCTACGAGCAGTACTTC. Translation gives CSVEGGRTGPYEQYF. The chain combines TRBV29-1 with TRBJ2-7, with TRBD1 identical over 8 bases. The CDR3 length is 15 residues. The V segment lost 1 base and the J segment 2 bases; nucleotides outside the gene matches: 7. The V gene's germline CDR1 is SQVTM and CDR2 ANQGSEA.

V usage is TRBV6-5 and J usage is TRBJ2-7; D is tentatively TRBD1 or TRBD2 (5 bases each). CDR3 length: 14 residues. V lost 5 bases and J lost 0, with 11 bases in between. Germline V CDR1 and CDR2: MNHEY, SVGAGI. The CDR3 protein is CASSPGTASYEQYF. In DNA, the CDR3 is TGTGCCAGCAGTCCCGGGACCGCCTCCTACGAGCAGTACTTC.

The chain has TRBV28 and TRBJ2-3; 11 nucleotides line up with TRBD2. In germline, CDR1 is MDHEN, CDR2 SYDVKM. The CDR3 spans 15 residues. After removal of 4 bases from V and 2 bases from J, the junction contained 2 bases not matched to a gene. This chain's CDR3 is CASSWTSGYTDTQYF. As DNA, the CDR3 is TGTGCCAGCAGTTGGACTAGCGGGTACACAGATACGCAGTATTTT.

J is TRBJ1-4 and V is TRBV15, with 9 bases identical to TRBD1. The germline gives CDR1 LNHNV, CDR2 YYDKDF (reference sequence). There are 17 residues in the CDR3. Germline trimming cut 0 bases from V and 7 bases from J; bases unmatched to any gene: 9. The CDR3 protein is CATSRDLGTGFGEKLFF. CDR3 DNA: TGTGCCACCAGCAGAGATCTTGGGACAGGGTTTGGTGAAAAACTGTTTTTT.

The chain uses TRBV14 and TRBJ1-4; possible D gene TRBD1, 5 bases. Germline assignment: CDR1 SGHDN and CDR2 FVKESK. Deletions cut 0 bases from V and 0 bases from J, with 8 bases between. This CDR3 is built from 16 residues. The CDR3 nucleotides are TGTGCCAGCAGCCAAGATGTGGGGGCAACTAATGAAAAACTGTTTTTT. Its protein is CASSQDVGATNEKLFF.

V is TRBV28 and J is TRBJ2-7; D gene unclear. Germline CDR1 MDHEN, CDR2 SYDVKM. The V and J ends lost 5 bases and 2 bases respectively, with 10 bases between them. This CDR3 is built from 13 residues. Written as DNA, the CDR3 is TGTGCCAGCAGTGAGGCAGGCACCTACGAGCAGTACTTC. This codes for CASSEAGTYEQYF.

The chain recombines TRBV9 with TRBJ2-7, with D possibly matching TRBD1 (6 bases). The germline V gene encodes CDR1 SGDLS and CDR2 YYNGEE. Deletions cut 4 bases from V and 1 base from J, with 18 bases between. The CDR3 is 16 amino acids. The CDR3 protein is CASSSSRTAPSYEQYF. CDR3 DNA: TGTGCCAGCAGCTCCAGCCGGACAGCCCCTTCCTACGAGCAGTACTTC.

The CDR3 is CASGGTSGDHTGGEQYF. CDR3 nucleotide sequence: TGCGCCAGCGGGGGGACTAGCGGAGACCACACAGGAGGCGAGCAGTACTTC. The chain links TRBV23-1 to TRBJ2-7; 11 bases map to TRBD2. TRBV23-1 qualifies as an ORF whose function is uncertain. V lost 8 bases to trimming and J lost 6 bases; unmatched junction nucleotides: 18. The CDR3 loop spans 17 amino acids.

This clone was seen only a few times. The chain is built from TRBV9 and TRBJ1-4; unclear D gene. The CDR3 sequence is 14 residues long. V was shortened by 0 bases and J by 8 bases, with 11 bases between the two germline ends. Germline CDR1 and CDR2: SGDLS and YYNGEE. The CDR3 DNA sequence: TGTGCCAGCAGCGTAGACGGGAACCCAGAAAAACTGTTTTTT. It translates to CASSVDGNPEKLFF.

The rearrangement links TRBV4-1 to TRBJ2-1; D gene ambiguous. The germline V and J ends were trimmed by 0 bases and 9 bases, with 12 bases remaining between them. In germline, CDR1 is MGHRA, CDR2 YSYEKL. CDR3 size: 14 residues. The CDR3 coding sequence is TGCGCCAGCAGCCAAGAAGGCCCCGGCGGTGAGCAGTTCTTC. Translated: CASSQEGPGGEQFF.

V and J are TRBV4-1 and TRBJ1-1; TRBD1 might be the D (6 bases). Trimming left V 0 bases short and J 6 bases short, with 14 bases between. Germline lookup yields CDR1 MGHRA and CDR2 YSYEKL. The CDR3 is made up of 15 amino acids. In DNA form, the CDR3 reads TGCGCCAGCAGCCAAGAGGAGAAGGGGGGCCCTGAAGCTTTCTTT. Encoded protein: CASSQEEKGGPEAFF.

This chain links TRBV27 with TRBJ2-7; D is perhaps TRBD1 (5 bases). Germline V gene lookup returns CDR1 MNHEY and CDR2 SMNVEV (reference sequence). The CDR3 sequence is 14 residues long. V dropped 5 bases and J dropped 3 bases, with 14 bases sitting between them. The CDR3 reads CASSPQTAGYEQYF. CDR3 DNA: TGTGCCAGCAGTCCTCAGACAGCAGGCTACGAGCAGTACTTC.

V gene TRBV7-3 combines with J gene TRBJ2-1; tentative D call: TRBD1 (6 bases). The CDR3 has 14 amino acids. Trimming shortened V by 2 bases and J by 5 bases, and 10 bases separated the two germline ends. Germline V gene sequence: CDR1 SGHTA, CDR2 FQGTGA. The CDR3 sequence: CASSLLAGDNEQFF. CDR3 coding DNA: TGTGCCAGCAGCTTATTGGCAGGGGACAATGAGCAGTTCTTC.

The V and J genes are TRBV7-9 and TRBJ2-1; 10 bases line up with TRBD2. This CDR3 contains 15 residues. Germline CDR1 is SEHNR and CDR2 is FQNEAQ (reference sequence). Trimming took 5 bases from V and 3 from J; bases not matched to a gene: 4. This chain's CDR3 is CASSPGLANYNEQFF. The DNA for the CDR3 is TGTGCCAGCAGCCCGGGACTAGCGAACTACAATGAGCAGTTCTTC.

V is TRBV19 and J is TRBJ1-1; D is undetermined. Trimming cost V 3 bases and J 4 bases, with 9 bases left between them. The CDR3 runs to 13 residues. CDR1 is LNHDA and CDR2 is SQIVND in the germline V gene (reference sequence). For the CDR3, the DNA is TGTGCCAGTAGTATTGAAGACACCACTGAAGCTTTCTTT. Residues: CASSIEDTTEAFF.

The rearrangement uses TRBV4-1 and TRBJ1-4; 11 bases are a match to TRBD1. CDR1 is MGHRA and CDR2 is YSYEKL in the germline V gene. The CDR3 length is 18 residues. V gave up 1 base and J gave up 8 bases; unmatched junction bases: 12. The CDR3 loop is CASSQGGTPGQGVEKLFF. The CDR3 coding sequence is TGCGCCAGCAGCCAAGGGGGGACCCCGGGACAGGGGGTAGAAAAACTGTTTTTT.

The chain employs TRBV14 and TRBJ2-3; TRBD2 matches at 8 bases. Unmatched junction bases numbered 6, after V lost 4 bases and J lost 9 bases. Germline V lookup: CDR1 SGHDN, CDR2 FVKESK. This CDR3 is 13 amino acids long. CDR3 loop: CASSLAGQGTQYF. The CDR3 DNA reads TGTGCCAGCAGCCTAGCGGGACAAGGCACGCAGTATTTT. Together with reference TRBV14 and TRBJ2-3, the CDR3 gives the full variable domain: EAGVTQFPSHSVIEKGQTVTLRCDPISGHDNLYWYRRVMGKEIKFLLHFVKESKQDESGMPNNRFLAERTGGTYSTLKVQPAELEDSGVYFCASSLAGQGTQYFGPGTRLTVL.

The CDR3 loop is CASSSGQGGQPQHF. The CDR3 DNA is TGTGCCAGCAGCTCGGGACAGGGCGGCCAGCCCCAGCATTTT. The chain uses TRBV5-8 and TRBJ1-5; 9 nucleotides align to TRBD1. Germline V gives CDR1 SGHTS, CDR2 YDEGEE. The CDR3 sequence is 14 residues long. Trimming at V came to 3 bases and at J to 7 bases, leaving 5 bases not matched to a gene.

The chain couples TRBV7-9 to TRBJ2-7; 8 bases line up with TRBD1. Germline lookup yields CDR1 SEHNR and CDR2 FQNEAQ (reference sequence). The CDR3 length is 14 residues. Unmatched junction bases numbered 9, after V lost 8 bases and J lost 3 bases. This CDR3 reads CASGGGQGGYEQYF. CDR3 coding DNA: TGTGCCAGCGGGGGAGGACAGGGCGGCTACGAGCAGTACTTC.

V and J are TRBV28 and TRBJ1-4, with TRBD1 matching over 9 bases. This CDR3 region has 14 residues. V dropped 3 bases and J dropped 7; count of bases not matched to a gene: 3. CDR1 MDHEN and CDR2 SYDVKM come from the germline V gene. The DNA for the CDR3 is TGTGCCAGCAGTTTTCGGACAGGGGTTGAAAAACTGTTTTTT. Protein: CASSFRTGVEKLFF.

J is TRBJ2-7 and V is TRBV5-6; D gene ambiguous. This CDR3 has 13 residues. Deletions cut 1 base from V and 3 bases from J, with 8 bases between. Germline-derived CDR1 and CDR2 are SGHDT and YYEEEE. CDR3 protein: CASSLFVVYEQYF. DNA for the CDR3: TGTGCCAGCAGCTTGTTTGTGGTCTACGAGCAGTACTTC.

The rearrangement joins TRBV13 to TRBJ2-5; D not resolved. V was pared by 0 bases and J by 5 bases, with 4 bases between. CDR1 and CDR2 from the germline V gene are PRHDT and FYEKMQ (reference sequence). CDR3 length: 12 residues. The CDR3 region has the DNA TGTGCCAGCAGCTTAGGACGGGAGACCCAGTACTTC. Translated: CASSLGRETQYF.

V gene TRBV28 combines with J gene TRBJ2-5, with D possibly being TRBD1 or TRBD2 (5 bases each). The V end was cut by 9 bases, the J end by 5 bases, with 10 bases between. This CDR3 is built from 11 residues. Germline assignment: CDR1 MDHEN and CDR2 SYDVKM. CDR3 sequence (DNA): TGTGCCAGTGGGGGTTGGGAGACCCAGTACTTC. Amino acid sequence: CASGGWETQYF.

This sequence joins TRBV13 and TRBJ2-2; D is ambiguous. Trimming pared 3 bases from V and 10 bases from J, leaving 9 bases between. Looked up from germline, CDR1 is PRHDT and CDR2 is FYEKMQ (reference sequence). The CDR3 runs 12 residues. The CDR3 region has the DNA TGTGCCAGCAGCTTTAAGCCATCGGAGCTGTTTTTT. Translation gives CASSFKPSELFF. Complete variable domain (other parts from reference TRBV13 and TRBJ2-2): AAGVIQSPRHLIKEKRETATLKCYPIPRHDTVYWYQQGPGQDPQFLISFYEKMQSDKGSIPDRFSAQQFSDYHSELNMSSLELGDSALYFCASSFKPSELFFGEGSRLTVL.

The chain recombines TRBV11-3 with TRBJ2-1, with TRBD1 matching 9 bases. The CDR3 runs to 18 residues. CDR1 is SGHNT, CDR2 YENEEA, per germline. With 5 bases clipped from V and 0 bases from J, the junction kept 11 bases outside the gene matches. The CDR3 reads CASSARDRETSSYNEQFF. In nucleotides, the CDR3 is TGTGCCAGCAGCGCCCGGGACAGGGAGACAAGCTCCTACAATGAGCAGTTCTTC.

The gene calls are TRBV5-5 and TRBJ2-1; D not certain. CDR1 and CDR2 from the germline V gene are SGHKS and YYEKEE (reference sequence). The CDR3 contains 14 residues. V shed 0 bases and J shed 3 bases, with 7 bases lying between them. The DNA of the CDR3 is TGTGCCAGCAGCTTGGAGGCAGACTACAATGAGCAGTTCTTC. It translates to CASSLEADYNEQFF. The full variable domain, in which reference TRBV5-5 and TRBJ2-1 provide the parts outside the CDR3, is DAGVTQSPTHLIKTRGQQVTLRCSPISGHKSVSWYQQVLGQGPQFIFQYYEKEERGRGNFPDRFSARQFPNYSSELNVNALLLGDSALYLCASSLEADYNEQFFGPGTRLTVL.